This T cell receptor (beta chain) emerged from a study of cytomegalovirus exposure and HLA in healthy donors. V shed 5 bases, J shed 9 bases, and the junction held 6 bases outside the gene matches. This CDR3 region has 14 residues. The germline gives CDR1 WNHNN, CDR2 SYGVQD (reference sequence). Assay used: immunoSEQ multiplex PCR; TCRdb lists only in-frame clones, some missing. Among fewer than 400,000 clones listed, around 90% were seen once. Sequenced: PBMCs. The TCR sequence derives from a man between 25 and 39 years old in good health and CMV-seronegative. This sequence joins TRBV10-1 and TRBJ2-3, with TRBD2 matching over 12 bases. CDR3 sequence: CASSSSGGVSTQYF. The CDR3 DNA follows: TGCGCCAGCAGTTCTAGCGGGGGGGTCTCAACGCAGTATTTT.